Presented here are 19 T cell receptor beta chains from one specimen sequenced in a study of T-cell memory formation after mild COVID-19 (dated by TCRdb to the early 2020s). The library was obtained by 5' RACE. The instrument was an Illumina NovaSeq 6000. TCRdb redid the processing of the public reads, applying fastp at Q25 and MiXCR, and retained in-frame beta chains. CDR3 protein duplicates are merged, each entry listing the most common genes and DNA. The sample table records around 340,000 distinct CDR3 sequences; roughly an eighth of these occur just once. Together, the top ten hold around a fifth of the sample. The sequenced material came from PBMCs or a T cell subset sorted from them (not recorded which). Receptors were obtained from a man aged 18 to 29 who had mild COVID-19 (a few samples of this study predate the infection). The sample titles of this study are shuffled in the database, so cell type and time point are left out; the donor was told from shared clones.

CDR3 nucleotides: TGCAGCGTCTCCCTCGCCCTGTACAATGAGCAGTTCTTC. Its translation: CSVSLALYNEQFF. The chain recombines TRBV29-1 with TRBJ2-1; D remains unclear. This CDR3 region has 13 residues. V lost 6 bases and J 4 bases, leaving 13 bases between the germline ends. Germline-derived CDR1 and CDR2 are SQVTM and ANQGSEA.

The chain has TRBV4-3 and TRBJ2-3; TRBD1 aligns across 9 bases. Germline CDR1 and CDR2: LGHNA and YSLEER. The trim removed 2 bases at V and 2 bases at J, leaving 5 bases unmatched. This CDR3 is 16 amino acids long. CDR3 region: CASSQLTGGITDTQYF. The CDR3 DNA sequence: TGCGCCAGCAGCCAATTGACAGGGGGAATCACAGATACGCAGTATTTT.

This clonotype has more than one count but fewer than ten. The chain uses TRBV6-5 and TRBJ2-7; no clear D gene. V was shortened by 2 bases and J by 3 bases, with 8 bases between the two germline ends. Germline-derived CDR1 and CDR2 are MNHEY and SVGAGI. The CDR3 is made up of 13 amino acids. The CDR3 sequence is CASSYGSGYEQYF. In DNA form, the CDR3 reads TGTGCCAGCAGTTACGGTTCCGGCTACGAGCAGTACTTC.

Here the CDR3 reads CASSATGAGANVLTF. For the CDR3, the DNA is TGTGCCAGCAGCGCGACAGGGGCTGGGGCCAACGTCCTGACTTTC. The V gene is TRBV9, the J gene TRBJ2-6; 8 bases are shared with TRBD1. The V segment lost 3 bases and the J segment 2 bases; nucleotides outside the gene matches: 1. The CDR3 has 15 amino acids. Per the germline V gene, CDR1 is SGDLS and CDR2 is YYNGEE.

The table lists this clonotype with many counts. The chain combines TRBV7-9 with TRBJ1-5; tentative D call: TRBD1 (6 bases). The CDR3 has 13 residues. Trimming left V 7 bases short and J 11 bases short, with 18 bases between. In germline, CDR1 is SEHNR, CDR2 FQNEAQ (reference sequence). DNA for the CDR3: TGTGCCAGCACCCTAGACGGGGGGCATTCCCAGCATTTT. Amino acid sequence: CASTLDGGHSQHF.

CDR3 sequence: CASSPDRYGEQFF. CDR3 in DNA: TGTGCCAGCAGCCCGGACAGGTATGGTGAGCAGTTCTTC. The gene calls are TRBV5-6 and TRBJ2-1, with 7 nucleotides matching TRBD1. Trimming cost V 4 bases and J 9 bases; bases outside gene matches: 7. The germline V gene has CDR1 SGHDT and CDR2 YYEEEE. The CDR3 extends over 13 amino acids.

This clonotype was detected a few times. J is TRBJ2-3 and V is TRBV29-1; D gene ambiguous. The CDR3 is 14 amino acids. V gave up 5 bases and J gave up 1 base, with 13 bases separating them. Germline V lookup: CDR1 SQVTM, CDR2 ANQGSEA. The CDR3 bases are TGCAGCGTTCGTCCCCAAAGGGGCACAGATACGCAGTATTTT. Translation: CSVRPQRGTDTQYF.

In its sample, this clonotype was seen many times. The CDR3 sequence is CASSSWGTTDTQYF. CDR3 DNA: TGTGCCAGCAGCTCCTGGGGTACCACAGATACGCAGTATTTT. V usage is TRBV7-9 and J usage is TRBJ2-3; no clear D. In germline, CDR1 is SEHNR, CDR2 FQNEAQ (reference sequence). Trimming shortened V by 4 bases and J by 2 bases, and 10 bases separated the two germline ends. The CDR3 covers 14 residues.

This clonotype has more than one count but fewer than ten. The V and J genes are TRBV28 and TRBJ1-4; 7 bases match TRBD1. V lost 5 bases to trimming and J lost 8 bases; unmatched junction nucleotides: 11. Looked up from germline, CDR1 is MDHEN and CDR2 is SYDVKM. CDR3 length: 15 amino acids. The CDR3 DNA reads as TGTGCCAGCAGTCAACCCCACAGGGGTCGGGAAAAACTGTTTTTT. It specifies CASSQPHRGREKLFF.

The V call is TRBV7-9, the J call TRBJ1-2, with D perhaps TRBD1 (6 bases). Trimming cost V 3 bases and J 3 bases, with 14 bases left between them. Germline V lookup: CDR1 SEHNR, CDR2 FQNEAQ (reference sequence). The CDR3 sequence is 15 residues long. The CDR3 sequence is CASSFTGGAHYGYTF. The CDR3 bases are TGTGCCAGCAGCTTCACCGGGGGCGCCCACTATGGCTACACCTTC.

This clonotype was seen ten or more times. This chain links TRBV6-2 or TRBV6-3 with TRBJ1-2; 7 positions agree with TRBD1. Germline-derived CDR1 and CDR2 are MNHEY and SVGEGT. Trimming took 5 bases from V and 7 from J; bases not matched to a gene: 7. The CDR3 has 13 residues. The CDR3 is CASSDDRAFGYTF. The DNA for the CDR3 is TGTGCCAGCAGTGATGACAGGGCATTTGGCTACACCTTC.

The V and J genes are TRBV4-3 and TRBJ2-1; 9 nucleotides align to TRBD2. Looked up from germline, CDR1 is LGHNA and CDR2 is YSLEER. V dropped 3 bases and J dropped 4; count of bases not matched to a gene: 4. This CDR3 is built from 15 residues. CDR3 sequence reads: CASSHGTSSYNEQFF. The CDR3 region has the DNA TGCGCCAGCAGCCATGGGACTAGCAGTTACAATGAGCAGTTCTTC.

The rearrangement joins TRBV24-1 to TRBJ2-1; D not certain. V was trimmed by 9 bases and J by 8 bases, leaving 7 bases between them. The germline gives CDR1 KGHDR, CDR2 SFDVKD. The CDR3 has 10 residues. The CDR3 DNA is TGTGCCACCCTCGGCGATGAGCAGTTCTTC. The encoded protein is CATLGDEQFF.

This clonotype was detected a few times. The J gene is TRBJ2-3, the V gene TRBV24-1, with 13 nucleotides matching TRBD2. The CDR3 contains 18 residues. The germline V gene has CDR1 KGHDR and CDR2 SFDVKD. The ends lost 1 base at V and 3 bases at J; junction bases unmatched: 6. The CDR3 sequence: CATSDFPGLAGPTDTQYF. The DNA for the CDR3 is TGTGCCACCAGTGATTTTCCGGGACTAGCGGGACCTACAGATACGCAGTATTTT.

This clonotype was counted a few times. The chain is built from TRBV5-1 and TRBJ1-1; D gene uncertain. Germline CDR1 and CDR2: SGHRS and YFSETQ. The CDR3 contains 14 residues. V dropped 7 bases and J dropped 2 bases, with 15 bases sitting between them. CDR3 in DNA: TGCGCCAGCGGTAGGGCAGGTATCAACACTGAAGCTTTCTTT. Translation: CASGRAGINTEAFF.

This clonotype was seen a few times. This rearrangement joins TRBV12-3 or TRBV12-4 to TRBJ2-1; no clear D. The CDR3 sequence is 14 residues long. V lost 7 bases and J lost 5, with 15 bases in between. DNA for the CDR3: TGTGCCAGCACCCGTGCCGGGCCGAACAATGAGCAGTTCTTC. It specifies CASTRAGPNNEQFF.

This clonotype has just a few counts. The V gene is TRBV5-1, the J gene TRBJ2-7; no clear D. The CDR3 loop spans 12 amino acids. V gave up 0 bases and J gave up 6 bases, with 7 bases separating them. Germline V gene lookup returns CDR1 SGHRS and CDR2 YFSETQ. In DNA form, the CDR3 reads TGCGCCAGCAGCTTGGAGGAGTGCGAGCAGTACGTC. The encoded protein is CASSLEECEQYV.

This clonotype appeared many times. V gene TRBV11-2 combines with J gene TRBJ2-2; TRBD1 aligns across 9 bases. CDR1 is SGHAT and CDR2 is FQNNGV in the germline V gene. This CDR3 region has 16 residues. Trimming cost V 5 bases and J 4 bases; bases outside gene matches: 8. As DNA, the CDR3 is TGTGCCAGCAGCAAAACTGGACAGGGGAGCACCGGGGAGCTGTTTTTT. It specifies CASSKTGQGSTGELFF.

This clonotype has only a few counts. V gene TRBV6-2 or TRBV6-3 combines with J gene TRBJ2-1; perhaps D is TRBD1 or TRBD2 (7 bases each). Germline V CDR1 and CDR2: MNHEY, SVGEGT. The CDR3 spans 15 residues. Deletions cut 6 bases from V and 3 bases from J, with 15 bases between. Written as DNA, the CDR3 is TGTGCCAGCAGAGACCGCAGGGGGGGCTACAATGAGCAGTTCTTC. Amino acid sequence: CASRDRRGGYNEQFF.